The 27 T cell receptor beta chains below were found in one sample sequenced in a study of OX40 agonist ivuxolimab in advanced cancers. Clones were read by immunoSEQ multiplex PCR, and TCRdb kept only the in-frame ones, dropping some. The table lists about 58,000 clones, over 80% of them singletons, with 1.5% to 2% in the top ten. The starting material was CD4+ or CD8+ T cells sorted from blood, obtained in a trial of the OX40 agonist ivuxolimab. The receptors stem from an adult with an advanced solid tumor such as melanoma, head and neck, liver or kidney cancer.

The rearrangement uses TRBV7-8 and TRBJ2-1, with a weak D call TRBD2 (7 bases). This CDR3 is built from 14 residues. The germline V and J ends were trimmed by 5 bases and 6 bases, with 14 bases remaining between them. Germline lookup yields CDR1 SGHVS and CDR2 FQNEAQ. The CDR3 sequence is CASSPGGGGNEQFF. The CDR3 DNA reads TGTGCCAGCAGCCCCGGGGGCGGGGGCAATGAGCAGTTCTTC. Using reference TRBV7-8 and TRBJ2-1 for the parts outside the CDR3, the full variable domain is GAGVSQSPRYKVAKRGQDVALRCDPISGHVSLFWYQQALGQGPEFLTYFQNEAQLDKSGLPSDRFFAERPEGSVSTLKIQRTQQEDSAVYLCASSPGGGGNEQFFGPGTRLTVL.

The DNA for the CDR3 is TGTGCCAGCAGCGTAGACGGGAGCCTATCTACCCAGTACTTC. Translated: CASSVDGSLSTQYF. This rearrangement joins TRBV9 to TRBJ2-5; a weak D match, TRBD2 (6 bases). The CDR3 contains 14 residues. V was shortened by 0 bases and J by 8 bases, with 14 bases between the two germline ends. Germline V gene sequence: CDR1 SGDLS, CDR2 YYNGEE.

CDR3 protein: CASSPTDTQYF. In DNA, the CDR3 is TGTGCCAGCAGTCCCACAGATACGCAGTATTTT. The gene calls are TRBV6-6 and TRBJ2-3; D is unresolved. Germline assignment: CDR1 MNHNY and CDR2 SVGAGI (reference sequence). V dropped 5 bases and J dropped 2 bases, with 2 bases sitting between them. The CDR3 length is 11 residues.

The chain joins TRBV9 to TRBJ1-1; TRBD1 matches 11 bases. With 4 bases clipped from V and 5 bases from J, the junction kept 10 bases outside the gene matches. The CDR3 loop spans 16 amino acids. Germline-derived CDR1 and CDR2 are SGDLS and YYNGEE. CDR3 coding DNA: TGTGCCAGCAGCCCCCACGGACAGGGGGCGGTAACTGAAGCTTTCTTT. It translates to CASSPHGQGAVTEAFF.

The chain recombines TRBV7-9 with TRBJ2-7; D unresolved. V was shortened by 1 base and J by 1 base, with 2 bases between the two germline ends. Germline V CDR1 and CDR2: SEHNR, FQNEAQ (reference sequence). CDR3 length: 12 amino acids. The CDR3 protein is CASSLGSYEQYF. Written as DNA, the CDR3 is TGTGCCAGCAGCTTAGGGTCCTACGAGCAGTACTTC.

V usage is TRBV30 and J usage is TRBJ2-1; the match to TRBD2 covers 7 bases. Germline values: CDR1 GTSNPN, CDR2 SVGIG (reference sequence). The V segment lost 2 bases and the J segment 4 bases; nucleotides outside the gene matches: 8. The CDR3 has 15 amino acids. The CDR3 sequence is CAWSPTSPGYNEQFF. The CDR3 DNA is TGTGCCTGGAGTCCGACTAGCCCGGGTTACAATGAGCAGTTCTTC.

The chain combines TRBV12-2 with TRBJ2-3; the table's D call, TRBD1, was not checked against the DNA. TRBV12-2 is listed as a pseudogene. This CDR3 region has 22 residues. The CDR3 DNA is TGTGCAAGTCGCTTAGTTTCCGAGGGGGGCCGGCCGGGACAGGCTAAATCAGATACGCAGTATTTT. Encoded protein: CASRLVSEGGRPGQAKSDTQYF.

This clone was detected a few times. The chain recombines TRBV19 with TRBJ1-5; D not certain. The CDR3 extends over 13 amino acids. Looked up from germline, CDR1 is LNHDA and CDR2 is SQIVND (reference sequence). V was clipped by 3 bases and J by 10 bases, with 13 bases between them. As DNA, the CDR3 is TGTGCCAGTAGTATTGGTGATGCGCAACCCCAGCATTTT. Encoded protein: CASSIGDAQPQHF.

J is TRBJ2-5 and V is TRBV6-1; a possible D gene is TRBD2 (5 bases). TRBJ2-7 matches the DNA end more closely, so the J call is doubtful. CDR3 length: 13 amino acids. The germline V gene has CDR1 MNHNS and CDR2 SASEGT. CDR3 sequence reads: CASTTWSGYEQYF. Written as DNA, the CDR3 is TGTGCCAGCACCACTTGGTCGGGGTACGAGCAGTACTTC.

The rearrangement joins TRBV30 to TRBJ2-7; 8 positions match TRBD1. The CDR3 is made up of 13 amino acids. Unmatched junction bases numbered 5, after V lost 3 bases and J lost 4 bases. The germline gives CDR1 GTSNPN, CDR2 SVGIG (reference sequence). The DNA of the CDR3 is TGTGCCTGGAGCGGACAGGGACCGTACGAGCAGTACTTC. Translating gives CAWSGQGPYEQYF.

This clone was seen only once. The gene calls are TRBV7-8 and TRBJ1-6; D unresolved. The CDR3 extends over 15 amino acids. Germline values: CDR1 SGHVS, CDR2 FQNEAQ. V was shortened by 4 bases and J by 8 bases, with 15 bases between the two germline ends. CDR3 amino acids: CASSSSQPGDSPLHF. The DNA for the CDR3 is TGTGCCAGCAGCTCCAGTCAGCCTGGGGATTCACCCCTCCACTTT.

This clone showed up just once. The V gene is TRBV10-3, the J gene TRBJ1-2; D is possibly TRBD1 (5 bases). The CDR3 length is 15 residues. V was clipped by 4 bases and J by 8 bases, with 20 bases between them. Germline CDR1 ENHRY, CDR2 SYGVKD. The CDR3 sequence is CAISGDPTAESGYTF. The CDR3 DNA is TGTGCCATCAGTGGGGATCCGACAGCCGAGAGCGGCTACACCTTC.

The chain employs TRBV30 and TRBJ2-3; D uncertain. The CDR3 has 13 residues. Germline CDR1 GTSNPN, CDR2 SVGIG (reference sequence). Between the trimmed V and J ends, which lost 0 bases and 2 bases, there was a span of 6 bases. The CDR3 protein is CAWSVRLTDTQYF. The CDR3 DNA follows: TGTGCCTGGAGTGTTAGGCTCACAGATACGCAGTATTTT.

This rearrangement joins TRBV7-2 to TRBJ1-3, with unresolved D. Germline values: CDR1 SGHTA, CDR2 FQGNSA. V was pared by 1 base and J by 0 bases, with 10 bases between. The CDR3 sequence is 16 residues long. The CDR3 nucleotides read TGTGCCAGCAGCTTAGGACGTTGGAGCTCTGGAAACACCATATATTTT. It encodes CASSLGRWSSGNTIYF. Supplemented by reference TRBV7-2 and TRBJ1-3, the full variable domain reads GAGVSQSPSNKVTEKGKDVELRCDPISGHTALYWYRQSLGQGLEFLIYFQGNSAPDKSGLPSDRFSAERTGGSVSTLTIQRTQQEDSAVYLCASSLGRWSSGNTIYFGEGSWLTVV.

Only one count was recorded for this clone. The chain joins TRBV7-9 to TRBJ1-5; a weak D match, TRBD1 (6 bases). The germline gives CDR1 SEHNR, CDR2 FQNEAQ (reference sequence). V was clipped by 3 bases and J by 7 bases, with 22 bases between them. The length of the CDR3 is 17 residues. The CDR3 DNA reads as TGTGCCAGCAGCTTGGTACTCCAGACAGGTGGGATACAGCCCCAGCATTTT. This encodes CASSLVLQTGGIQPQHF.

This rearrangement joins TRBV7-2 to TRBJ2-5; maybe TRBD1 (6 bases). This CDR3 spans 16 amino acids. Germline V gene sequence: CDR1 SGHTA, CDR2 FQGNSA. The V and J ends lost 4 bases and 3 bases respectively, with 18 bases between them. DNA of the CDR3: TGTGCCAGCAGCTCGGGGACACGGACGGATGAAGAGACCCAGTACTTC. It specifies CASSSGTRTDEETQYF. The full variable domain, completed using reference TRBV7-2 and TRBJ2-5, is GAGVSQSPSNKVTEKGKDVELRCDPISGHTALYWYRQSLGQGLEFLIYFQGNSAPDKSGLPSDRFSAERTGGSVSTLTIQRTQQEDSAVYLCASSSGTRTDEETQYFGPGTRLLVL.

This clone was counted once. It is unclear where the CDR3 begins or ends on the DNA, so no DNA is shown, and the CDR3 is as TCRdb lists it. The chain uses TRBV6-5 and TRBJ2-7; the tabulated D call, TRBD1, remains unverified against the DNA. Per the germline V gene, CDR1 is MNHEY and CDR2 is SVGAGI. 14 amino acids form the CDR3, both terminal residues included. The CDR3 here is CASSSSIQSYEQYF.

The genes are TRBV18 and TRBJ2-7, with no clear D. CDR1 and CDR2 (germline): KGHSH, LQKENI. The length of the CDR3 is 13 residues. V was pared by 5 bases and J by 3 bases, with 11 bases between. The CDR3 spells CASSTSGGYEQYF. Written as DNA, the CDR3 is TGTGCCAGCTCAACCTCTGGCGGCTACGAGCAGTACTTC.

The genes are TRBV6-5 and TRBJ2-3; D is unresolved. Germline V gives CDR1 MNHEY, CDR2 SVGAGI. This CDR3 contains 12 residues. Trimming removed 6 bases at V and 10 bases at J, with 14 bases between. The CDR3 protein is CASSDRGVPQYF. In DNA form, the CDR3 reads TGTGCCAGCAGCGATCGTGGGGTGCCGCAGTATTTT.

V usage is TRBV5-5 and J usage is TRBJ1-3, with D possibly being TRBD1 (6 bases). This CDR3 is 14 amino acids long. Germline V gives CDR1 SGHKS, CDR2 YYEKEE (reference sequence). With 5 bases removed from V and 1 base from J, the gap between germline ends came to 10 bases. CDR3 coding DNA: TGTGCCAGCAGACCGGGGACATCTGGAAACACCATATATTTT. It translates to CASRPGTSGNTIYF.

This clone was picked up one time. CDR3 in amino acids: CASSLSFDEVAFF. CDR3 bases: TGTGCCAGCAGCTTATCTTTCGATGAGGTGGCTTTCTTT. This chain connects TRBV7-2 to TRBJ1-1; D is undetermined. The CDR3 has 13 amino acids. The germline CDR1 and CDR2 sequences are SGHTA and FQGNSA. With 2 bases removed from V and 11 bases from J, the gap between germline ends came to 15 bases.

This clone has only one observation. This rearrangement joins TRBV6-1 to TRBJ2-2; D not resolved. The CDR3 is made up of 14 amino acids. V was pared by 5 bases and J by 2 bases, with 9 bases between. CDR1 and CDR2 (germline): MNHNS, SASEGT. The CDR3 is CASSLDGNTGELFF. DNA for the CDR3: TGTGCCAGCAGTTTAGACGGTAACACCGGGGAGCTGTTTTTT.

The chain combines TRBV28 with TRBJ1-5; the D is unclear. V lost 8 bases and J 0 bases, leaving 5 bases between the germline ends. This CDR3 spans 12 amino acids. The germline CDR1 and CDR2 sequences are MDHEN and SYDVKM. In DNA form, the CDR3 reads TGTGCCAGCCATGATAGCAATCAGCCCCAGCATTTT. As protein: CASHDSNQPQHF.

This clone came up a few times. The chain recombines TRBV6-6 with TRBJ1-2; D gene unclear. The germline CDR1 and CDR2 sequences are MNHNY and SVGAGI (reference sequence). This CDR3 has 13 amino acids. Trimming removed 7 bases at V and 8 bases at J, with 17 bases between. CDR3 region: CASISPPGRGYTF. DNA of the CDR3: TGTGCCAGCATCTCACCCCCTGGGCGCGGCTACACCTTC.

This chain joins TRBV6-5 and TRBJ2-7; TRBD2 matches 9 bases. This CDR3 has 15 residues. The junction had 12 bases not matched to a gene; V was cut back by 5 bases and J by 7 bases. Germline V gene data show CDR1 as MNHEY and CDR2 as SVGAGI. DNA for the CDR3: TGTGCCAGCAGTCGAGTAGCGGGAGCCCCGGGTGAGCAGTACTTC. Translating gives CASSRVAGAPGEQYF.

The chain has TRBV7-9 and TRBJ2-5; the D gene could be TRBD1 or TRBD2 (6 bases each). Trimming pared 5 bases from V and 1 base from J, leaving 17 bases between. Germline CDR1 SEHNR, CDR2 FQNEAQ (reference sequence). The CDR3 is made up of 16 amino acids. This CDR3 is CASSTIPGGPQETQYF. Written as DNA, the CDR3 is TGTGCCAGCAGCACAATCCCCGGGGGCCCCCAAGAGACCCAGTACTTC.

This clone was seen once. V is TRBV10-3 and J is TRBJ1-2, with a weak D call TRBD1 (5 bases). This CDR3 contains 17 residues. V was cut by 3 bases and J by 4 bases, with 21 bases left in between. Germline assignment: CDR1 ENHRY and CDR2 SYGVKD. The CDR3 loop reads CAISDSRGRRSTYGYTF. CDR3 DNA sequence: TGTGCCATCAGTGATTCTCGGGGACGGAGGAGTACCTATGGCTACACCTTC.